This entry features one T cell receptor beta chain sequence. V lost 3 bases and J lost 7, with 23 bases in between. Per germline, CDR1 SGDLS and CDR2 YYNGEE. CDR3 length: 16 residues. The entry originates in a study of blood T cell repertoires in COVID-19. Study-level information: The study drew acute and convalescent COVID-19 samples from the United States, Italy and Spain. T cells, B-cell-depleted T cells, or PBMCs supplied cDNA or gDNA.

How the authors handled the data: Nucleated cell number was recorded as an estimate derived from reference gene primer amplification. Some clones are missing from TCRdb's copy, which holds only in-frame ones; the method was immunoSEQ multiplex PCR. From that table come the V and J calls and clone size; the DNA was used to work out D and trimming. The sample carries 110,000 to 150,000 clones, 80% to 85% recorded once. Sample: peripheral blood. V gene TRBV9 combines with J gene TRBJ2-7; the D gene is possibly TRBD2 (5 bases). The source is a human donor in a cohort sampled during active COVID-19. CDR3 sequence reads: CASSARYTGVIGEQYF. The CDR3 DNA reads as TGTGCCAGCAGCGCACGCTACACCGGGGTTATTGGGGAGCAGTACTTC.